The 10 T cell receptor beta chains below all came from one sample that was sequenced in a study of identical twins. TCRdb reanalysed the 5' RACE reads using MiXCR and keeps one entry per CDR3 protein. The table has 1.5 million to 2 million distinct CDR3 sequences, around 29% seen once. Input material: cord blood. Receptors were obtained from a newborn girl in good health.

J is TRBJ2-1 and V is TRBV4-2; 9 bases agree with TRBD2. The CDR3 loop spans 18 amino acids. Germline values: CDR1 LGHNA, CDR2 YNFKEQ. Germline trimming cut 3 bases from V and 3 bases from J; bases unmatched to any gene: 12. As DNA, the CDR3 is TGTGCCAGCAGCCACGGGACCGAGCGGGAGGTCTACTACAATGAGCAGTTCTTC. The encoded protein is CASSHGTEREVYYNEQFF.

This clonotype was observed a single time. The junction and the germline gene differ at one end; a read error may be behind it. As DNA, the CDR3 is TGTGTCAGCAGCCATACGTGGGACAGGGATGGCTACACCTTC. This gives the protein CVSSHTWDRDGYTF. The rearrangement uses TRBV11-2 and TRBJ1-2, with TRBD1 identical over 9 bases. Germline V gives CDR1 SGHAT, CDR2 FQNNGV. This CDR3 contains 14 residues.

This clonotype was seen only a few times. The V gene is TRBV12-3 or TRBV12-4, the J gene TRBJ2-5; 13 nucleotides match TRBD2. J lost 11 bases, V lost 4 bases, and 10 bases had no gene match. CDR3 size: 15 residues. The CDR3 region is CASSSGLAGDNEQYF. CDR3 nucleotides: TGTGCCAGCAGTTCCGGACTAGCGGGGGACAATGAGCAGTACTTC.

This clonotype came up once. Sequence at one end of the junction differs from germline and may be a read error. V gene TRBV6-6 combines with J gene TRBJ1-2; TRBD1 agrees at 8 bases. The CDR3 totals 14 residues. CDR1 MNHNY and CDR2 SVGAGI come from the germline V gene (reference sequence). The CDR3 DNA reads TGTGCCAGCAGTTACCCCGACAGGGGCTATGGCCACACCTTC. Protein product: CASSYPDRGYGHTF.

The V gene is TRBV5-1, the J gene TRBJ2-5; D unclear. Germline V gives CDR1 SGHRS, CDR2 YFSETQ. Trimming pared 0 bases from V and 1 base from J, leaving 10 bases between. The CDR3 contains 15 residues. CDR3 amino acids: CASSLEPDLQETQYF. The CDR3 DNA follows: TGCGCCAGCAGCTTGGAGCCAGACCTCCAAGAGACCCAGTACTTC. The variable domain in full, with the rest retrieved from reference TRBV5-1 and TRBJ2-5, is KAGVTQTPRYLIKTRGQQVTLSCSPISGHRSVSWYQQTPGQGLQFLFEYFSETQRNKGNFPGRFSGRQFSNSRSEMNVSTLELGDSALYLCASSLEPDLQETQYFGPGTRLLVL.

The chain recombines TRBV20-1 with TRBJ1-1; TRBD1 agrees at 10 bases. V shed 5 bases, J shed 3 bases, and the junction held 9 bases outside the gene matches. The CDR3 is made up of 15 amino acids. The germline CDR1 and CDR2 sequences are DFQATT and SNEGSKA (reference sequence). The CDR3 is CSARPGTGAHTEAFF. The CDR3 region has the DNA TGCAGTGCTCGTCCCGGGACAGGGGCGCACACTGAAGCTTTCTTT.

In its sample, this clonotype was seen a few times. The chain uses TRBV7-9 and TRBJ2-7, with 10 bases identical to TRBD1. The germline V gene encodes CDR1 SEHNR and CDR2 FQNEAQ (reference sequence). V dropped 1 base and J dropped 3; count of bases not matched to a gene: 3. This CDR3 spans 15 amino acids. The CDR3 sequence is CASSLVTGGFYEQYF. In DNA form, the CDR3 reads TGTGCCAGCAGCTTAGTGACAGGGGGCTTCTACGAGCAGTACTTC.

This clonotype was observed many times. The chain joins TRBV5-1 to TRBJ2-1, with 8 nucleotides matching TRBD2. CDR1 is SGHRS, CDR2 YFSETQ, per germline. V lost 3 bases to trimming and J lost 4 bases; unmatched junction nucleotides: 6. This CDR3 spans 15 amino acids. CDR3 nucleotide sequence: TGCGCCAGCAGCTCCCGGTTAGCGGGGTACAATGAGCAGTTCTTC. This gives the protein CASSSRLAGYNEQFF. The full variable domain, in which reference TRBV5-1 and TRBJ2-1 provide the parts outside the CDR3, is KAGVTQTPRYLIKTRGQQVTLSCSPISGHRSVSWYQQTPGQGLQFLFEYFSETQRNKGNFPGRFSGRQFSNSRSEMNVSTLELGDSALYLCASSSRLAGYNEQFFGPGTRLTVL.

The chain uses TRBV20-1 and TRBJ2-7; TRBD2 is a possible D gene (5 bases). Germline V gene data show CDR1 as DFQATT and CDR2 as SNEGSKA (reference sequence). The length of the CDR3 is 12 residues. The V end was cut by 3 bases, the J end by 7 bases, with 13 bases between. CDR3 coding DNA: TGCAGTGCTAGGGTCAGGCCGGGGGAGCAGTACTTC. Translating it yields CSARVRPGEQYF.

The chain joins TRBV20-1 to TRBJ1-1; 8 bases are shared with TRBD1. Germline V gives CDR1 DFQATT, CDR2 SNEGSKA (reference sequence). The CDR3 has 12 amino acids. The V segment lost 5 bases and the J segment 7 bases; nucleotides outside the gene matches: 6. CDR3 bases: TGCAGTGCTGATAACAGGGGGAGTGAAGCTTTCTTT. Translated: CSADNRGSEAFF.